These T cell receptor beta chains were read from a single sample in a study of cytomegalovirus exposure and HLA in healthy donors. The repertoire was sequenced with immunoSEQ multiplex PCR; TCRdb's copy has only in-frame clones and lacks some. Altogether over 100,000 clones are present, 70% to 90% being singletons, with the ten largest covering 2.6%. Source material: PBMCs. The receptors originated from a man aged 40-55 years in good health and CMV-seronegative. Both conserved end residues are part of each CDR3. D genes are given only for firm matches. The size field is filled for only some rows; it gives once, few, many or a size class.

TRBJ1-2,NA,TRBV27,once,CASSLVGVSGHTF,TGTGCCAGCAGTTTAGTCGGAGTCAGTGGCCACACCTTC
TRBJ2-7,TRBD1,TRBV9,NA,CASSVQGDEQYF,TGTGCCAGCAGCGTCCAGGGGGACGAGCAGTACTTC
TRBJ2-1,NA,TRBV7-9,NA,CASSLAVEQFF,TGTGCCAGCAGCTTAGCCGTAGAGCAGTTCTTC
TRBJ2-2,TRBD1,TRBV6-6,few,CASSYSTGKNTGELFF,TGTGCCAGCAGTTACTCGACAGGGAAGAACACCGGGGAGCTGTTTTTT
TRBJ2-7,TRBD1,TRBV27,NA,CASSIGTGGRDEQYF,TGTGCCAGCAGCATTGGGACAGGGGGCCGGGACGAGCAGTACTTC
TRBJ1-5,NA,TRBV30,NA,CAWTTTGQSQPQHF,TGTGCCTGGACCACCACAGGGCAGAGTCAGCCCCAGCATTTT
TRBJ2-7,NA,TRBV9,NA,CASSAGTITSYEQYF,TGTGCCAGCAGCGCCGGGACAATCACCTCCTACGAGCAGTACTTC
TRBJ2-2,TRBD1,TRBV5-1,once,CASSSTGGRTGELFF,TGCGCCAGCAGCTCGACAGGGGGAAGAACCGGGGAGCTGTTTTTT
TRBJ1-1,TRBD1,TRBV11-2,NA,CASSPDRVETEAFF,TGTGCCAGCAGCCCGGACAGGGTTGAGACTGAAGCTTTCTTT
TRBJ1-3,NA,TRBV10-3,NA,CAISGAQPSGNTIYF,TGTGCCATCAGTGGGGCACAGCCCTCTGGAAACACCATATATTTT
TRBJ1-1,TRBD1,TRBV9,NA,CASSARTGMNTEAFF,TGTGCCAGCAGCGCTAGGACAGGGATGAACACTGAAGCTTTCTTT
TRBJ2-1,TRBD1,TRBV2,NA,CASSEQGDYYNEQFF,TGTGCCAGCAGTGAGCAGGGGGATTACTACAATGAGCAGTTCTTC
TRBJ1-5,TRBD1,TRBV7-2,NA,CANSLVPTGYVNQPQHF,TGTGCCAACAGCTTAGTTCCGACAGGGTATGTCAATCAGCCCCAGCATTTT
TRBJ2-2,TRBD1,TRBV5-1,NA,CASSPGQPGELFF,TGCGCCAGCAGCCCGGGACAGCCGGGGGAGCTGTTTTTT
TRBJ1-4,TRBD1,TRBV5-8,NA,CASRDEDRHEKLFF,TGTGCCAGCAGGGACGAGGACAGGCATGAAAAACTGTTTTTT
TRBJ1-2,TRBD1,TRBV19,NA,CASSATGGTYGYTF,TGTGCCAGTAGTGCGACAGGGGGCACCTATGGCTACACCTTC
TRBJ1-1,NA,TRBV19,NA,CASSLTALNTEAFF,TGTGCCAGTAGTTTGACAGCTCTGAACACTGAAGCTTTCTTT
TRBJ2-5,TRBD1,TRBV4-3,NA,CASSRRIGQGDETQYF,TGCGCCAGCAGCCGAAGGATCGGGCAGGGGGACGAGACCCAGTACTTC
TRBJ2-3,NA,TRBV6-1,NA,CAIGKRGTDTQYF,TGTGCCATCGGCAAAAGGGGTACAGATACGCAGTATTTT
TRBJ2-5,NA,TRBV27,few,CASSPSQGFQETQYF,TGTGCCAGCAGTCCCTCACAGGGCTTCCAAGAGACCCAGTACTTC
TRBJ2-2,TRBD1,TRBV5-1,NA,CASSWPGTGGTGELFF,TGCGCCAGCAGCTGGCCCGGGACAGGGGGCACCGGGGAGCTGTTTTTT
TRBJ1-2,TRBD1,TRBV7-9,NA,CASSRLGTGNYGYTF,TGTGCCAGCAGCCGCCTGGGGACAGGGAACTATGGCTACACCTTC
TRBJ2-2,NA,TRBV2,NA,CASSDTRGPNTGELFF,TGTGCCAGCAGTGACACCAGGGGACCGAACACCGGGGAGCTGTTTTTT
TRBJ1-5,NA,TRBV27,NA,CASSPLAAGNQPQHF,TGTGCCAGCAGTCCCCTAGCTGCTGGGAATCAGCCCCAGCATTTT
TRBJ2-6,TRBD2,TRBV5-1,NA,CASSFTSGSSGANVLTF,TGCGCCAGCAGCTTCACTAGCGGGAGCTCTGGGGCCAACGTCCTGACTTTC
TRBJ2-7,TRBD1,TRBV5-6,NA,CASSYWADRVREQYF,TGTGCCAGCAGCTATTGGGCGGACAGGGTTCGGGAGCAGTACTTC
TRBJ2-5,TRBD2,TRBV7-8,once,CASSPRPRTSGAAWETQYF,TGTGCCAGCAGCCCCCGCCCGCGTACTAGCGGGGCTGCGTGGGAGACCCAGTACTTC
TRBJ2-4,NA,TRBV19,NA,CASSIGAYLAKNIQYF,TGTGCCAGTAGTATAGGGGCGTACCTAGCCAAAAACATTCAGTACTTC
TRBJ2-7,NA,TRBV28,NA,CASSPGESRQYF,TGTGCCAGCAGTCCAGGGGAGTCAAGGCAGTACTTC
TRBJ1-1,NA,TRBV25-1,NA,CASSESVIGYGAEAFF,TGTGCCAGCAGTGAATCCGTTATAGGGTACGGGGCTGAAGCTTTCTTT
TRBJ2-7,NA,TRBV29-1,NA,CSVEEGLHEQYF,TGCAGCGTTGAAGAGGGACTGCACGAGCAGTACTTC
TRBJ2-3,TRBD2,TRBV5-1,NA,CASSPGGAEDTQYF,TGCGCCAGCAGCCCCGGGGGGGCCGAAGATACGCAGTATTTT
TRBJ1-1,TRBD1,TRBV9,once,CASSAQGASTEAFF,TGTGCCAGCAGCGCACAGGGGGCCAGCACTGAAGCTTTCTTT
TRBJ2-5,TRBD2,TRBV7-2,NA,CASSTPSGGARETQYF,TGTGCCAGCAGCACTCCTAGCGGGGGGGCCCGGGAGACCCAGTACTTC
TRBJ2-1,NA,TRBV7-9,NA,CASSLWRSSYNEQFF,TGTGCCAGCAGCTTATGGAGGAGCTCCTACAATGAGCAGTTCTTC
TRBJ2-7,NA,TRBV13,NA,CASSLGRGSTYEQYF,TGTGCCAGCAGCCTGGGGAGGGGGAGTACCTACGAGCAGTACTTC
TRBJ2-1,NA,TRBV6-6,NA,CASSYDRDTYNEQFF,TGTGCCAGCAGTTACGACCGGGACACCTACAATGAGCAGTTCTTC
TRBJ2-1,NA,TRBV4-2,NA,CASSQWGPQSSYNEQFF,TGTGCCAGCAGCCAATGGGGGCCGCAAAGCTCCTACAATGAGCAGTTCTTC
TRBJ2-4,NA,TRBV7-2,NA,CASSSDYALAKNIQYF,TGTGCCAGCAGCTCAGACTACGCTCTAGCCAAAAACATTCAGTACTTC
TRBJ1-1,TRBD1,TRBV11-2,NA,CASSPQGGDTEAFF,TGTGCCAGCAGCCCTCAGGGGGGAGATACTGAAGCTTTCTTT
TRBJ1-6,NA,TRBV18,few,CASSPDSGNSPLHF,TGTGCCAGCTCACCTGACTCCGGGAATTCACCCCTCCACTTT
TRBJ1-1,TRBD1,TRBV30,NA,CAWETGEVNTEAFF,TGTGCCTGGGAGACAGGGGAAGTCAACACTGAAGCTTTCTTT
TRBJ2-7,TRBD1,TRBV5-1,NA,CASSLGGTGGEQYF,TGCGCCAGCAGCTTGGGCGGGACAGGGGGCGAGCAGTACTTC
TRBJ1-1,TRBD1,TRBV7-2,NA,CASSLALGQGITEAFF,TGTGCCAGCAGCTTAGCGCTCGGACAGGGGATTACTGAAGCTTTCTTT
TRBJ2-7,TRBD2,TRBV6-5,NA,CASSYSRGEHAYEQYF,TGTGCCAGCAGTTACTCTCGGGGGGAGCACGCCTACGAGCAGTACTTC
TRBJ2-7,NA,TRBV27,NA,CATSLMYEQYF,TGTGCCACCTCACTTATGTACGAGCAGTACTTC
TRBJ2-2,TRBD1,TRBV4-1,NA,CASSPRQGGTGELFF,TGCGCCAGCAGCCCTCGACAGGGCGGGACCGGGGAGCTGTTTTTT
TRBJ2-7,TRBD1,TRBV6-1,NA,CASSDRGMREQYF,TGTGCCAGCAGTGACAGGGGGATGCGGGAGCAGTACTTC
TRBJ1-1,TRBD1,TRBV5-6,NA,CASSPGTAEAFF,TGTGCCAGCAGCCCGGGGACAGCTGAAGCTTTCTTT
TRBJ1-2,TRBD1,TRBV27,NA,CASSLDRAANYGYTF,TGTGCCAGCAGTCTCGACAGGGCCGCTAACTATGGCTACACCTTC